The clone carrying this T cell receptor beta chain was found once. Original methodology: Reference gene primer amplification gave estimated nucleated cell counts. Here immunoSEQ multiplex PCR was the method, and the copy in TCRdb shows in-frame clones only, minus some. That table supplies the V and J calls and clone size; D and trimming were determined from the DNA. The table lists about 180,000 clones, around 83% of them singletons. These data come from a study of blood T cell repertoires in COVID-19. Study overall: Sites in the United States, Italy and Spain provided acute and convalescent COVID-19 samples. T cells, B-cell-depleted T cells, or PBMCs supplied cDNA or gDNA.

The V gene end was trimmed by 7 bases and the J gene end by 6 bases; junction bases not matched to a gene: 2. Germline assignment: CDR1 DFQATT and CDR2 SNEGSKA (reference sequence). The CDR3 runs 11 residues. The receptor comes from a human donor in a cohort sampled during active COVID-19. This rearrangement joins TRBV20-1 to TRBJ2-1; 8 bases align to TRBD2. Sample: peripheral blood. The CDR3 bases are TGCAGTGGACTAGCGTTCAATGAGCAGTTCTTC. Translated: CSGLAFNEQFF.